These T cell receptor beta chains were read from a single sample in a study of graft-versus-host responses after intestinal transplantation. The method was immunoSEQ multiplex PCR; TCRdb's version includes in-frame clones alone and lacks a portion of them. The sample carries more than 15,000 clones, approximately 79% recorded once. The sequencing used ileum tissue, collected about 430 days after intestinal transplant. The receptor set was obtained from a human patient who received an intestinal transplant, so some T cells may come from the graft donor. Each CDR3 is given with its conserved first and last residue. The D gene is left open where the match is weak. Rows may omit the clone size; those that give it use once, few, many or a size class.

clone size	D gene	V gene	J gene	CDR3 DNA	CDR3 protein
.	.	TRBV2	TRBJ2-1	TGTGCCAGCAGTGAAGGGTCGGGAGTGGGTAATGAGCAGTTCTTC	CASSEGSGVGNEQFF
.	.	TRBV6-4	TRBJ2-3	TGTGCCAGCAGTGCCCGGGACAGCACAGATACGCAGTATTTT	CASSARDSTDTQYF
.	.	TRBV9	TRBJ2-3	TGTGCCAGCAGCGAGGGACTCTCCGGGACAGATACGCAGTATTTT	CASSEGLSGTDTQYF
.	TRBD2	TRBV7-9	TRBJ2-1	TGTGCCAGCAGCCCCGGGACTACCGAACAGTTCTTC	CASSPGTTEQFF
.	.	TRBV7-2	TRBJ2-5	TGTGCCAGCAGCCTATTTAGGGGGGGGCAAGAGACCCAGTACTTC	CASSLFRGGQETQYF
.	.	TRBV14	TRBJ2-7	TGTGCCAGCAGCCAAGAGGGGGCGCGGGAGCAGTACTTC	CASSQEGAREQYF
.	.	TRBV5-1	TRBJ2-5	TGCGCCAGCAGCTTGTGGGGGCAGGGGCTTCGGGAGACCCAGTACTTC	CASSLWGQGLRETQYF
.	.	TRBV2	TRBJ2-1	TGTGCCAGCAGTGAATCTGAGTTCTTC	CASSESEFF
.	.	TRBV5-6	TRBJ1-1	TGTGCCAGCAGCTTGAGGTTTAATGAAGCTTTCTTT	CASSLRFNEAFF
.	.	TRBV11-1	TRBJ1-1	TGTGCCAGCAGCTTAGTCATCAACACTGAAGCTTTCTTT	CASSLVINTEAFF
.	.	TRBV12-5	TRBJ1-1	TGTGCTAGTGGTTTGGTACAGGGTAGGGGGGGAAACACTGAAGCTTTCTTT	CASGLVQGRGGNTEAFF
.	.	TRBV2	TRBJ1-1	TGTGCCAGCCAAATTTTACGGGGGGGGCCCTCTGAAGCTTTCTTT	CASQILRGGPSEAFF
.	TRBD1	TRBV5-4	TRBJ1-6	TGTGCCAGCAGCACCCGGGACAGGCACAATTCACCCCTCCACTTT	CASSTRDRHNSPLHF
.	.	TRBV10-1	TRBJ1-1	TGCGCCAGCTCCCAGGGGATGAACACTGAAGCTTTCTTT	CASSQGMNTEAFF
.	.	TRBV6-4	TRBJ2-6	TGTGCCAGCAGTGAGGAGGGATCTGGGGCCAACGTCCTGACTTTC	CASSEEGSGANVLTF
.	.	TRBV7-8	TRBJ1-1	TGTGCCAGCAGCTTAACAGAAAACACTGAAGCTTTCTTT	CASSLTENTEAFF
.	.	TRBV6-5	TRBJ2-7	TGTGCCAGCAGCCGCAGACAGAACTACGAGCAGTACTTC	CASSRRQNYEQYF
once	TRBD1	TRBV7-3	TRBJ1-5	TGTGCCAGCAGCCCCAAAACCGGGACAGGGGGCAATCAGCCCCAGCATTTT	CASSPKTGTGGNQPQHF
.	.	TRBV5-1	TRBJ1-2	TGCGCCAGCAGCTTCGACAGTACTGGCTACACCTTC	CASSFDSTGYTF
once	TRBD1	TRBV12-5	TRBJ1-2	TGTGCTAGTGGTCGAACAGGGGTTCGGTATGGCTACACCTTC	CASGRTGVRYGYTF
.	TRBD1	TRBV4-1	TRBJ2-6	TGCGCCAGCAGCCCGCAGGGACAGGGTGTCGGTGGGGCCAACGTCCTGACTTTC	CASSPQGQGVGGANVLTF
.	TRBD1	TRBV9	TRBJ1-2	TGTGCCAGCAGCCCGACGATTGGGGACAGTGGACTATATGGCTACACCTTT	CASSPTIGDSGLYGYTF
.	.	TRBV5-1	TRBJ1-1	TGCGCCAGCAGCTTGGACAGCTCCTTCACTGAAGCTTTCTTT	CASSLDSSFTEAFF
.	TRBD1	TRBV2	TRBJ2-7	TGTGCCAGCAGGGACAGGGGTTGGGAGCAGTACTTC	CASRDRGWEQYF
.	TRBD2	TRBV10-1	TRBJ2-7	TGCGCCAGCAGTGAGTCGGGACTAGCGGGAGTCGAGCAGTACTTC	CASSESGLAGVEQYF
.	.	TRBV25-1	TRBJ1-4	TGTGCCAGCAGTGAAGTAAGGACCGCAAATGAAAAACTGTTTTTT	CASSEVRTANEKLFF
.	.	TRBV7-9	TRBJ1-1	TGTGCCAGCAGCTGGTTAACCAGGGGACGGCAGAACACTGAAGCTTTCTTT	CASSWLTRGRQNTEAFF
.	.	TRBV6-1	TRBJ1-1	TGTGCCAGCAGTGAAGCTGAGGGGGGGAACACTGAAGCTTTCTTT	CASSEAEGGNTEAFF
.	TRBD1	TRBV12-5	TRBJ2-6	TGTGCTAGTGGTCCCACAGGGGCCGGGGCCAACGTCCTGACTTTC	CASGPTGAGANVLTF
.	.	TRBV4-1	TRBJ1-2	TGCGCCAGCAGCCACGGGGGGGCCGTTTATGGCTACACCTTC	CASSHGGAVYGYTF
.	TRBD2	TRBV7-9	TRBJ2-7	TGTGCCAGCAGCCCCCGTATTTTGGCGGGGGGGAACTACGAGCAGTACTTC	CASSPRILAGGNYEQYF
.	.	TRBV5-4	TRBJ2-7	TGTGCCAGCAGCTTGGAGGTCCCCACAGGGAGGGAGCAGTACTTC	CASSLEVPTGREQYF
.	TRBD1	TRBV2	TRBJ1-3	TGTGCCAGCAGTGAAGGGGGACAGATGGGCAGCACCATATATTTT	CASSEGGQMGSTIYF
.	.	TRBV7-2	TRBJ2-7	TGTGCCAGCAGCCGTAGTCGGGACACCTACGAGCAGTACTTC	CASSRSRDTYEQYF
.	.	TRBV4-1	TRBJ1-2	TGCGCCAGCAGCCAAGGAGACGGGTTATGGGGCTACACCTTC	CASSQGDGLWGYTF
.	TRBD2	TRBV4-2	TRBJ2-7	TGTGCCAGCAGCCAAGTCTCCAGCGGGAGCGGTCCCTACGAGCAGTACTTC	CASSQVSSGSGPYEQYF
once	.	TRBV5-8	TRBJ2-3	TGTGCCAGCAGCTTGGTGACACCAGGGCCAGATACGCAGTATTTT	CASSLVTPGPDTQYF
.	TRBD1	TRBV5-5	TRBJ1-2	TGTGCCAGCAGCGCACCGGGACAGGTCTACACCTTC	CASSAPGQVYTF
.	.	TRBV10-3	TRBJ2-2	TGTGCCATCAGTGAGTCGGCGACCGGGGAGCTGTTTTTT	CAISESATGELFF
few	TRBD2	TRBV29-1	TRBJ2-2	TGCAGCGCTGGTCGGGGGGGCACCGGGGAGCTGTTTTTT	CSAGRGGTGELFF
few	.	TRBV11-2	TRBJ1-6	TGTGCCAGCAGCTTTCAAGAGGCTTATAATTCACCCCTCCACTTT	CASSFQEAYNSPLHF
.	TRBD1	TRBV11-1	TRBJ2-3	TGTGCCAGCAGCCCGCGGACAGGGGCCACCACAGATACGCAGTATTTT	CASSPRTGATTDTQYF
.	.	TRBV5-4	TRBJ1-4	TGTGCCAGCAGCACCAAGACAGAACCTAATGAAAAACTGTTTTTT	CASSTKTEPNEKLFF
.	.	TRBV5-6	TRBJ1-2	TGTGCCAGCAGCGTCAGGGATGGCTACACCTTC	CASSVRDGYTF
.	.	TRBV5-1	TRBJ2-5	TGCGCCAGCAGCCCGAGGGGGGATAATCAAGAGACCCAGTACTTC	CASSPRGDNQETQYF
.	.	TRBV5-4	TRBJ2-4	TGTGCCAGCAGCTTGTGGGGGATCGGAGACATTCAGTACTTC	CASSLWGIGDIQYF
.	TRBD1	TRBV11-2	TRBJ1-5	TGTGCCAGCAGCATCTGGACAGGGGCGAACAATCAGCCCCAGCATTTT	CASSIWTGANNQPQHF
.	TRBD1	TRBV13	TRBJ2-7	TGTGCCAGCAGCGCACAGGGGGCCTCCTACGAGCAGTACTTC	CASSAQGASYEQYF
once	TRBD1	TRBV9	TRBJ1-3	TGTGCCAGCAGCACCCCGGGACAGGGAATTGGAAACACCATATATTTT	CASSTPGQGIGNTIYF
few	.	TRBV5-1	TRBJ1-1	TGCGCCAGCAGCTTGCTAAGGAACACTGAAGCTTTCTTT	CASSLLRNTEAFF
few	.	TRBV6-5	TRBJ2-7	TGTGCCAGCAGTTACGGGGGGATCAACGAGCAGTACTTC	CASSYGGINEQYF
once	.	TRBV7-2	TRBJ2-2	TGTGCCAGCAGCTTTCAGGGGCGATCCGGGGAGCTGTTTTTT	CASSFQGRSGELFF
.	.	TRBV13	TRBJ2-2	TGTGCCAGCAGCTCCAGACTAGCCGGGGAGCTGTTTTTT	CASSSRLAGELFF
.	.	TRBV5-1	TRBJ2-1	TGCGCCAGCAGCTCCCTACGGGCAGCTTACAATGAGCAGTTCTTC	CASSSLRAAYNEQFF
.	.	TRBV18	TRBJ2-7	TGTGCCAGCTCCTCGGGCGGCTACGAGCAGTACTTC	CASSSGGYEQYF
.	.	TRBV7-9	TRBJ2-1	TGTGCCAGCAGCTTATTTATCGGGGGAGTGGGGAATGAGCAGTTCTTC	CASSLFIGGVGNEQFF
.	TRBD1	TRBV4-1	TRBJ2-3	TGCGCCAGCAGCCAAGATATGGGACAGGGAACAGATACGCAGTATTTT	CASSQDMGQGTDTQYF
.	.	TRBV4-2	TRBJ2-7	TGTGCCAGCAGCCCTGTCCTAAGCTCCTACGAGCAGTACTTC	CASSPVLSSYEQYF